Below, 16 T cell receptor beta chains from the same sample are listed, as sequenced in a study of cytomegalovirus exposure and HLA in healthy donors. Both 60 Vbeta primers and 13 Jbeta primers went into the PCR. Clones were sequenced by immunoSEQ multiplex PCR, and TCRdb holds only the in-frame ones, with some missing. This sample yields 170,000 or so clones, of which roughly 80% are seen a single time; roughly 6.2% belongs to the top ten. What was sequenced was PBMCs. Source of these receptors: a male donor in good health and CMV-seropositive.

The chain recombines TRBV25-1 with TRBJ1-3; a weak D match, TRBD1 (5 bases). V was clipped by 1 base and J by 0 bases, with 7 bases between them. Germline V gene sequence: CDR1 MGHDK, CDR2 SYGVNS. The CDR3 runs to 15 residues. In DNA, the CDR3 is TGTGCCAGCAGTGAATGGGGCAGCTCTGGAAACACCATATATTTT. It encodes CASSEWGSSGNTIYF.

The chain uses TRBV9 and TRBJ2-1; 7 positions agree with TRBD2. CDR1 is SGDLS and CDR2 is YYNGEE in the germline V gene. The CDR3 length is 14 residues. V lost 4 bases and J lost 8; bases outside the gene matches: 9. CDR3 residues: CASSFSGLLDEQFF. The CDR3 DNA follows: TGTGCCAGCAGCTTCTCGGGACTACTTGATGAGCAGTTCTTC.

The CDR3 DNA reads TGTGCCAGCAGCCTCCATGGCCAGAACACCGGGGAGCTGTTTTTT. It encodes CASSLHGQNTGELFF. The chain carries TRBV7-3 and TRBJ2-2; unclear D gene. Between the trimmed V and J ends, which lost 5 bases and 1 base, there was a span of 11 bases. The V gene's germline CDR1 is SGHTA and CDR2 FQGTGA. The CDR3 runs 15 residues.

The chain combines TRBV5-4 with TRBJ2-5; no reliable D call. The DNA matches TRBJ2-7 better at its end, which makes the J call doubtful. Germline lookup yields CDR1 SGHNT and CDR2 YYREEE (reference sequence). This CDR3 has 13 amino acids. The CDR3 protein is CASSLRGPYEQYF. The CDR3 DNA follows: TGTGCCAGCAGCTTGAGAGGCCCCTACGAGCAGTACTTC.

The genes are TRBV12-2 and TRBJ1-5. TRBV12-2 is classified as a pseudogene. This CDR3 contains 15 residues. CDR3 nucleotide sequence: TGTGCAAGTCGCTTAGCGAGGGATGGCAATCAGCCCCAGCATTTT. Its translation: CASRLARDGNQPQHF.

This clone occurred once. The rearrangement links TRBV7-9 to TRBJ2-5; D remains unclear. Matching the DNA end better, TRBJ2-7 makes the J call doubtful. This CDR3 is 13 amino acids long. The germline gives CDR1 SEHNR, CDR2 FQNEAQ (reference sequence). Here the CDR3 reads CASSPSFIFEQYF. CDR3 nucleotides: TGTGCCAGCAGCCCGTCGTTTATCTTCGAGCAGTACTTC.

This clone was counted a few times. The junction differs from germline at one of its ends, possibly a read error. The V gene is TRBV7-9, the J gene TRBJ1-4; D gene unclear. The CDR3 contains 16 residues. CDR1 SEHNR and CDR2 FQNEAQ come from the germline V gene (reference sequence). CDR3 DNA sequence: TGTTCCAGCAGCCCCCTCGTCTCAGGCTTAATTGAAAAACTGTTTTTT. This sequence encodes CSSSPLVSGLIEKLFF. Drawing the rest from reference TRBV7-9 and TRBJ1-4, the complete variable domain is DTGVSQNPRHKITKRGQNVTFRCDPISEHNRLYWYRQTLGQGPEFLTYFQNEAQLEKSRLLSDRFSAERPKGSFSTLEIQRTEQGDSAMYLCSSSPLVSGLIEKLFFGSGTQLSVL.

The chain is built from TRBV19 and TRBJ2-2; 8 bases agree with TRBD2. Germline-derived CDR1 and CDR2 are LNHDA and SQIVND (reference sequence). This CDR3 is 14 amino acids long. The V and J ends lost 10 bases and 4 bases, in that order; junction bases with no gene match: 8. CDR3 protein: CATKGLVGTGELFF. The CDR3 DNA sequence: TGTGCCACCAAGGGACTAGTCGGCACCGGGGAGCTGTTTTTT.

This chain uses TRBV7-9 with TRBJ2-2; 10 bases align to TRBD2. The V gene's germline CDR1 is SEHNR and CDR2 FQNEAQ (reference sequence). This CDR3 is built from 17 residues. After removal of 4 bases from V and 3 bases from J, the junction contained 8 bases not matched to a gene. This CDR3 is CASSSPLAGVDTGELFF. In DNA, the CDR3 is TGTGCCAGCAGCTCGCCTCTAGCGGGAGTGGACACCGGGGAGCTGTTTTTT.

The V and J genes are TRBV30 and TRBJ1-2; D gene ambiguous. Germline assignment: CDR1 GTSNPN and CDR2 SVGIG (reference sequence). This CDR3 spans 13 amino acids. V lost 0 bases and J lost 2, with 7 bases in between. CDR3 nucleotides: TGTGCCTGGAGTGTAGCGGGGAACTATGGCTACACCTTC. It is translated as CAWSVAGNYGYTF.

This clone was seen a few times. CDR3 DNA: TGTGCCAGCAGCTTACTAGCGGGACACGTAGGCGAGCAGTACTTC. It codes for CASSLLAGHVGEQYF. The V and J genes are TRBV7-9 and TRBJ2-7; 9 bases are shared with TRBD2. The V gene's germline CDR1 is SEHNR and CDR2 FQNEAQ (reference sequence). V shed 2 bases, J shed 6 bases, and the junction held 8 bases outside the gene matches. CDR3 size: 15 residues.

This chain links TRBV7-9 with TRBJ1-1; TRBD1 is a possible D gene (5 bases). The V gene lost 4 bases and the J gene lost 5 bases, with 17 bases spanning the gap. Looked up from germline, CDR1 is SEHNR and CDR2 is FQNEAQ (reference sequence). This CDR3 is built from 15 residues. CDR3 DNA: TGTGCCAGCAGCTCGGGGACCCTTGGGGGGACTGAAGCTTTCTTT. Its protein product is CASSSGTLGGTEAFF.

The chain combines TRBV5-1 with TRBJ1-1; TRBD1 is a possible D gene (5 bases). The germline gives CDR1 SGHRS, CDR2 YFSETQ. CDR3 size: 13 residues. The V and J ends lost 0 bases and 6 bases respectively, with 9 bases between them. The CDR3 sequence is CASSLAKGPEAFF. The CDR3 nucleotides are TGCGCCAGCAGCTTGGCCAAGGGGCCTGAAGCTTTCTTT.

The rearrangement joins TRBV28 to TRBJ1-2, with 12 positions matching TRBD1. Germline-derived CDR1 and CDR2 are MDHEN and SYDVKM. The J segment lost 4 bases and the V segment lost 6 bases, leaving 15 bases of the junction unmatched. The CDR3 contains 18 residues. The CDR3 DNA reads as TGTGCCAGCAGCGCGGGACAGGGGGCCCCAAAATTCGGCTATGGCTACACCTTC. It encodes CASSAGQGAPKFGYGYTF.

The chain is built from TRBV7-9 and TRBJ1-6, with D unclear. CDR3 size: 15 residues. V dropped 3 bases and J dropped 9 bases, with 15 bases sitting between them. Germline loops: CDR1 SEHNR, CDR2 FQNEAQ (reference sequence). CDR3 residues: CASSFDHSKSSPLHF. CDR3 coding DNA: TGTGCCAGCAGCTTCGATCACAGCAAATCTTCACCCCTCCACTTT. The complete variable domain, with remaining parts taken from reference TRBV7-9 and TRBJ1-6, reads DTGVSQNPRHKITKRGQNVTFRCDPISEHNRLYWYRQTLGQGPEFLTYFQNEAQLEKSRLLSDRFSAERPKGSFSTLEIQRTEQGDSAMYLCASSFDHSKSSPLHFGNGTRLTVT.

This clone showed up just a few times. CDR3 in DNA: TGTGCCAGCAGGGACATAAACACCGGGGAGCTGTTTTTT. Amino acids: CASRDINTGELFF. V is TRBV2 and J is TRBJ2-2, with D maybe TRBD1 (5 bases). Trimming left V 6 bases short and J 2 bases short, with 7 bases between. This CDR3 comprises 13 residues. From germline, CDR1 is SNHLY and CDR2 FYNNEI.